The entry that follows covers one T cell receptor beta chain sequence. Antigen unknown. Per the germline V gene, CDR1 is SGHNT and CDR2 is YYREEE (reference sequence). The ends were cut back, 3 bases at V and 6 bases at J, with 6 bases in the middle. The CDR3 sequence is 12 residues long. The source of the sample is a study of OX40 agonist ivuxolimab in advanced cancers. Study-wide background: The mean age was approximately 60 years, ranging from roughly 23 to 80, with around four fifths of participants male.

Method: immunoSEQ multiplex PCR; TCRdb's copy keeps in-frame clones and lacks some. The data hold tens of thousands of clones, with approximately 84% observed a single time. Study-wide points: Compared with others, partial responders at 0.1-3.0 mg/kg displayed clonal expansion among the lowest.

The sequence came from an adult with an advanced solid tumor such as melanoma, head and neck, liver or kidney cancer. The chain uses TRBV5-4 and TRBJ2-2, with D possibly being TRBD2 (5 bases). Sequenced here: CD4+ or CD8+ T cells sorted from blood, sampled in a trial of the OX40 agonist ivuxolimab. The CDR3 sequence: CASSSGAGELFF. The CDR3 DNA reads as TGTGCCAGCAGCTCCGGGGCCGGGGAGCTGTTTTTT.